This record covers a single T cell receptor (beta chain). Its matching antigen is unknown. The CDR3 is 15 amino acids. With 0 bases removed from V and 0 bases from J, the gap between germline ends came to 6 bases. Per germline, CDR1 SGHDT and CDR2 YYEEEE. This sample is part of a study of cytomegalovirus exposure and HLA in healthy donors. At the level of the study: An early release of data contained about 85 million unique TCRs, which came from HLA-typed donors. The study's findings and limits: From TCR beta sequences, most subjects' HLA-A and HLA-B alleles were reportedly predicted accurately.

60 Vbeta and 13 Jbeta primers were used in PCR. TCRdb's table, derived via immunoSEQ multiplex PCR, lists solely in-frame clones and lacks some. The data show 100,000 to 140,000 clones, approximately 80% seen once. This rearrangement joins TRBV5-6 to TRBJ2-2; no clear D gene. The receptor's source is a male donor in good health and CMV-seronegative. The sequencing input was PBMCs. CDR3 sequence: CASSLVRANTGELFF. In DNA, the CDR3 is TGTGCCAGCAGCTTGGTTCGGGCGAACACCGGGGAGCTGTTTTTT.